A selection of T cell receptor beta chains follows, all from one sample in a study of control samples from healthy donors and cancer patients. Some clones are missing from TCRdb's copy, which holds only in-frame ones; the method was immunoSEQ multiplex PCR. This sample carries about 43,000 clones, approximately 94% of them seen once, and the ten largest clones take more than 20%. The sequenced material came from blood. These receptors came from a man aged 60-69 years in good health. Each CDR3 is given with its conserved first and last residue. The D gene is left open where the match is weak. Clone size is given for some rows only: seen once, a few or many times, or a class if the clone is expanded.

-	TRBJ2-7	-	14	TRBV24-1	TGTGCCACCAGTGATCCCAGCGAGAACTACGAGCAGTACTTC	CATSDPSENYEQYF
once	TRBJ2-1	-	13	TRBV3-1/TRBV3-2	TGTGCCAGCAGCCAACCCTGGGGAAATGAGCAGTTCTTC	CASSQPWGNEQFF
-	TRBJ1-1	-	13	TRBV2	TGTGCCAGCAGTCCCGTCCTGAAGACTGAAGCTTTCTTT	CASSPVLKTEAFF
-	TRBJ2-3	TRBD2	17	TRBV28	TGTGCCAGCAGTTTACCGGGCAGCGGGAGTTCTGTAGATACGCAGTATTTT	CASSLPGSGSSVDTQYF
-	TRBJ2-7	-	16	TRBV4-2	TGTGCCAGCAGCCCAGAGAGGGCCTCAGCGACCTACGAGCAGTACTTC	CASSPERASATYEQYF
-	TRBJ1-1	TRBD1	14	TRBV28	TGTGCCAGCAGTTTCTGGCAGGGGGGCGCTGAAGCTTTCTTT	CASSFWQGGAEAFF
-	TRBJ1-4	-	14	TRBV5-4	TGTGCCAGCAGCTTCGGACAGAGGAATGAAAAACTGTTTTTT	CASSFGQRNEKLFF
-	TRBJ1-2	-	11	TRBV20-1	TGCAGTGCTACGTCCGGGAATGGCTACACCTTC	CSATSGNGYTF
-	TRBJ2-1	-	15	TRBV6-4	TGTGCCAGCAGCCCCGCCAGCGGGCAGGGGGATGAGCAGTTCTTC	CASSPASGQGDEQFF
once	TRBJ1-4	TRBD1	14	TRBV5-4	TGTGCCAGCAGCTTGGCCGGGACAGAGGGAAAACTGTTTTTT	CASSLAGTEGKLFF
-	TRBJ2-7	TRBD1	15	TRBV2	TGTGCCAGCAGAAAAGACAGGGCCCCCTCCTACGAGCAGTACTTC	CASRKDRAPSYEQYF
-	TRBJ1-2	-	14	TRBV5-1	TGCGCCAGCAGCGAGCCGGGGTCGGTGGGTGGCTACACCTTC	CASSEPGSVGGYTF
-	TRBJ1-5	TRBD1	15	TRBV24-1	TGTGCCACCAGTGCCGCACAGGGGTGGGGTCAGCCCCAGCATTTT	CATSAAQGWGQPQHF
-	TRBJ2-3	-	17	TRBV19	TGTGCCAGTAGTAAGAGAACGGCCGCAAGAAGCACAGATACGCAGTATTTT	CASSKRTAARSTDTQYF
-	TRBJ2-2	TRBD2	19	TRBV4-1	TGCGCCAGCAGCTACCAGGGGGGCGGGAGGGCCAGTGGGCCCGGGGAGCTGTTTTTT	CASSYQGGGRASGPGELFF
-	TRBJ2-5	-	13	TRBV7-9	TGTGCCAGCAGCTTAGCTTTTCATGGGACCCAGTACTTC	CASSLAFHGTQYF
-	TRBJ2-7	TRBD2	15	TRBV5-4	TGTGCCAGCAGCTTAGATAGCGGGAGAAGGACCGAGCAGTACTTC	CASSLDSGRRTEQYF